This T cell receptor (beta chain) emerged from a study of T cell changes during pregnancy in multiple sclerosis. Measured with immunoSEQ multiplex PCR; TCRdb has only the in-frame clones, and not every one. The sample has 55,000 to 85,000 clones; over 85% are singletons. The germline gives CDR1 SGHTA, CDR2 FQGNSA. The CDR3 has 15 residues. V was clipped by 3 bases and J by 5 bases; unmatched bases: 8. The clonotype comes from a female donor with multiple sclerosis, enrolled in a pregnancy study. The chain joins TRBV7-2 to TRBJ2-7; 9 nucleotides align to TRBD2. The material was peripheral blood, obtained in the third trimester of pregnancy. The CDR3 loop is CASSFRTSVSHEQYF. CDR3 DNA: TGTGCCAGCAGCTTTCGGACTAGCGTGTCTCACGAGCAGTACTTC.